What follows are 30 T cell receptor beta chains derived from one specimen sequenced in a study of CD8 T cells in Susac syndrome. Reverse transcription used about 0.45 to 1 ug RNA and random hexamers. TCRdb used MiXCR to reprocess the immunoSEQ multiplex PCR reads, holding one entry per CDR3 protein. The sample consists of about 290,000 distinct CDR3 sequences, 89% of them appearing once. Material for sequencing was CD8+ T cells from PBMCs. Every receptor here comes from a human donor with multiple sclerosis.

The V call is TRBV30, the J call TRBJ2-1; the D gene is possibly TRBD1 (5 bases). The V gene's germline CDR1 is GTSNPN and CDR2 SVGIG (reference sequence). The V end was cut by 0 bases, the J end by 10 bases, with 19 bases between. The CDR3 contains 15 residues. The CDR3 here is CAWSVGVGWSVEQFF. The CDR3 region has the DNA TGTGCCTGGAGTGTAGGGGTGGGATGGTCGGTGGAGCAGTTCTTC. The entire variable domain, with the rest obtained from reference TRBV30 and TRBJ2-1, is as follows: SQTIHQWPATLVQPVGSPLSLECTVEGTSNPNLYWYRQAAGRGLQLLFYSVGIGQISSEVPQNLSASRPQDRQFILSSKKLLLSDSGFYLCAWSVGVGWSVEQFFGPGTRLTVL.

The V call is TRBV12-3 or TRBV12-4, the J call TRBJ2-1; D is uncertain. V was shortened by 8 bases and J by 6 bases, with 11 bases between the two germline ends. The CDR3 loop spans 12 amino acids. CDR3: CASSPSRNEQFF. DNA for the CDR3: TGTGCCAGCTCACCTTCCCGCAATGAGCAGTTCTTC.

The V gene is TRBV12-3 or TRBV12-4, the J gene TRBJ2-6, with a weak D call TRBD2 (5 bases). The germline V and J ends were trimmed by 6 bases and 2 bases, with 8 bases remaining between them. This CDR3 is 14 amino acids long. CDR3 loop: CASSHGTGANVLTF. Written as DNA, the CDR3 is TGTGCCAGCAGCCACGGGACTGGGGCCAACGTCCTGACTTTC.

The V gene is TRBV30, the J gene TRBJ2-5; no clear D. The CDR3 has 14 residues. Trimming removed 3 bases at V and 3 bases at J, with 14 bases between. CDR1 and CDR2 from the germline V gene are GTSNPN and SVGIG (reference sequence). CDR3 amino acids: CAWSRYLVEETQYF. The DNA of the CDR3 is TGTGCCTGGAGCCGATACCTGGTGGAAGAGACCCAGTACTTC.

This chain connects TRBV29-1 to TRBJ2-1; tentatively, D is TRBD2 (7 bases). V was pared by 7 bases and J by 2 bases, with 18 bases between. From germline, CDR1 is SQVTM and CDR2 ANQGSEA. This CDR3 has 15 amino acids. CDR3 sequence: CSAAGASGTYNEQFF. CDR3 sequence (DNA): TGCAGCGCTGCAGGGGCTAGCGGAACCTACAATGAGCAGTTCTTC.

The chain combines TRBV29-1 with TRBJ1-2; unclear D gene. This CDR3 is built from 12 residues. Trimming shortened V by 5 bases and J by 6 bases, and 13 bases separated the two germline ends. Germline V gives CDR1 SQVTM, CDR2 ANQGSEA. The CDR3: CSVPAFRHGYTF. CDR3 bases: TGCAGCGTTCCGGCCTTCCGCCATGGCTACACCTTC. Full variable domain (remainder filled in from reference TRBV29-1 and TRBJ1-2): SAVISQKPSRDICQRGTSLTIQCQVDSQVTMMFWYRQQPGQSLTLIATANQGSEATYESGFVIDKFPISRPNLTFSTLTVSNMSPEDSSIYLCSVPAFRHGYTFGSGTRLTVV.

The chain employs TRBV5-6 and TRBJ2-2; possible D gene TRBD1, 5 bases. Per germline, CDR1 SGHDT and CDR2 YYEEEE. V dropped 4 bases and J dropped 0 bases, with 16 bases sitting between them. This CDR3 comprises 17 residues. CDR3 nucleotide sequence: TGTGCCAGCAGCGTACCGACAGAAGGCGCGAACACCGGGGAGCTGTTTTTT. It yields the protein CASSVPTEGANTGELFF.

The rearrangement uses TRBV7-9 and TRBJ2-1; TRBD2 matches 10 bases. Per the germline V gene, CDR1 is SEHNR and CDR2 is FQNEAQ (reference sequence). The CDR3 runs 14 residues. V gave up 8 bases and J gave up 5 bases; unmatched junction bases: 6. The CDR3 sequence: CASRTSGPDNEQFF. CDR3 bases: TGTGCCAGCCGGACTAGCGGCCCCGACAATGAGCAGTTCTTC. The full variable domain, in which reference TRBV7-9 and TRBJ2-1 provide the parts outside the CDR3, is DTGVSQNPRHKITKRGQNVTFRCDPISEHNRLYWYRQTLGQGPEFLTYFQNEAQLEKSRLLSDRFSAERPKGSFSTLEIQRTEQGDSAMYLCASRTSGPDNEQFFGPGTRLTVL.

V and J are TRBV24-1 and TRBJ2-1; TRBD2 aligns across 14 bases. Germline values: CDR1 KGHDR, CDR2 SFDVKD. This CDR3 region has 17 residues. The trim removed 4 bases at V and 7 bases at J, leaving 8 bases unmatched. The CDR3 spells CATSETGTSGRGNEQFF. CDR3 bases: TGTGCCACCAGTGAAACCGGGACTAGCGGGAGAGGTAATGAGCAGTTCTTC.

The chain has TRBV28 and TRBJ2-7, with 9 bases fitting TRBD1. The germline CDR1 and CDR2 sequences are MDHEN and SYDVKM. CDR3 length equals 18 residues. The junction had 15 bases not matched to a gene; V was cut back by 6 bases and J by 0 bases. Written as DNA, the CDR3 is TGTGCCAGCAGAAACACAGGGGGCGCACGGTCTAGCTCCTACGAGCAGTACTTC. Translating gives CASRNTGGARSSSYEQYF.

This chain links TRBV24-1 with TRBJ2-2, with a possible D match to TRBD2 (6 bases). V lost 4 bases and J 2 bases, leaving 10 bases between the germline ends. From germline, CDR1 is KGHDR and CDR2 SFDVKD. The CDR3 runs 15 residues. For the CDR3, the DNA is TGTGCCACCAGTGACTGGACTACAAACACCGGGGAGCTGTTTTTT. Translated: CATSDWTTNTGELFF.

The chain combines TRBV2 with TRBJ2-4; the D gene could be TRBD1 or TRBD2 (5 bases each). Germline V gives CDR1 SNHLY, CDR2 FYNNEI. The V gene lost 0 bases and the J gene lost 8 bases, with 14 bases spanning the gap. The CDR3 contains 15 residues. The CDR3 spells CASSEASWGLYIQYF. In nucleotides, the CDR3 is TGTGCCAGCAGTGAAGCGTCGTGGGGGTTGTACATTCAGTACTTC.

The V and J genes are TRBV27 and TRBJ2-7; the match to TRBD2 covers 10 bases. After removal of 2 bases from V and 3 bases from J, the junction contained 10 bases not matched to a gene. This CDR3 comprises 17 residues. Germline lookup yields CDR1 MNHEY and CDR2 SMNVEV (reference sequence). In DNA, the CDR3 is TGTGCCAGCAGTTTAAAGCTAGCGGGAGTGGGGATCTACGAGCAGTACTTC. This gives the protein CASSLKLAGVGIYEQYF.

The chain combines TRBV25-1 with TRBJ2-1, with 10 nucleotides matching TRBD1. Per germline, CDR1 MGHDK and CDR2 SYGVNS. V shed 11 bases and J 6 bases; nucleotides not matched to a gene: 4. The CDR3 spans 12 residues. The CDR3 reads CAAGQGINEQFF. The CDR3 DNA reads as TGTGCCGCGGGACAGGGGATCAATGAGCAGTTCTTC.

This clonotype was picked up a small number of times. The chain is built from TRBV7-8 and TRBJ1-5, with D hard to call. The V end lost 1 base, the J end lost 7 bases, and 11 bases lay between the germline ends. The CDR3 is made up of 14 amino acids. Germline loops: CDR1 SGHVS, CDR2 FQNEAQ. CDR3: CASSLGVRSQPQHF. CDR3 nucleotides: TGTGCCAGCAGCTTAGGGGTGAGGAGCCAGCCCCAGCATTTT.

The chain carries TRBV20-1 and TRBJ2-1, with D possibly matching TRBD2 (6 bases). The germline V and J ends were trimmed by 5 bases and 6 bases, with 20 bases remaining between them. The CDR3 totals 15 residues. CDR1 is DFQATT and CDR2 is SNEGSKA in the germline V gene (reference sequence). The CDR3 reads CSAGSRDSGFNEQFF. For the CDR3, the DNA is TGCAGTGCTGGAAGCCGGGACTCCGGATTCAATGAGCAGTTCTTC.

The rearrangement uses TRBV28 and TRBJ2-1; 9 nucleotides agree with TRBD1. CDR3 length: 16 residues. Germline V gives CDR1 MDHEN, CDR2 SYDVKM. With 4 bases clipped from V and 6 bases from J, the junction kept 10 bases outside the gene matches. CDR3 nucleotides: TGTGCCAGCAGTTCTCTTCGGACAGGGGCGGTCAATGAGCAGTTCTTC. Protein product: CASSSLRTGAVNEQFF.

This chain links TRBV20-1 with TRBJ2-7; 8 bases agree with TRBD1. J lost 4 bases, V lost 0 bases, and 8 bases had no gene match. The CDR3 sequence is 15 residues long. CDR1 and CDR2 from the germline V gene are DFQATT and SNEGSKA (reference sequence). CDR3 protein: CSARDNRGVWYEQYF. CDR3 nucleotides: TGCAGTGCTAGAGACAACAGGGGGGTATGGTACGAGCAGTACTTC.

The chain links TRBV4-3 to TRBJ2-5; D is possibly TRBD2 (6 bases). Germline V gene sequence: CDR1 LGHNA, CDR2 YSLEER. V shed 0 bases and J shed 2 bases, with 10 bases lying between them. The CDR3 has 15 residues. The CDR3 DNA follows: TGCGCCAGCAGCCAAGAAGGTCGGGAGCAAGAGACCCAGTACTTC. Its protein product is CASSQEGREQETQYF.

The chain employs TRBV7-8 and TRBJ1-4; possible D gene TRBD1, 6 bases. The V end lost 3 bases, the J end lost 6 bases, and 14 bases lay between the germline ends. This CDR3 has 15 residues. Per germline, CDR1 SGHVS and CDR2 FQNEAQ. The CDR3: CASSFPGTLDEKLFF. The DNA for the CDR3 is TGTGCCAGCAGCTTTCCCGGGACATTAGATGAAAAACTGTTTTTT.

CDR3 residues: CASSFRGRKSNEQFF. The CDR3 bases are TGTGCCAGCAGTTTTCGGGGGCGCAAGTCGAATGAGCAGTTCTTC. The chain is built from TRBV28 and TRBJ2-1, with D perhaps being TRBD1 or TRBD2 (6 bases each). Trimming stripped 3 bases from V and 7 bases from J, with 16 bases between. The CDR3 loop spans 15 amino acids. From germline, CDR1 is MDHEN and CDR2 SYDVKM.

The V call is TRBV30, the J call TRBJ2-1; 8 bases are shared with TRBD2. With 4 bases clipped from V and 8 bases from J, the junction kept 7 bases outside the gene matches. The V gene's germline CDR1 is GTSNPN and CDR2 SVGIG (reference sequence). The CDR3 spans 13 residues. The CDR3 region has the DNA TGTGCCTGGACCTTCGGGGGGGCCCATGAGCAGTTCTTC. Translation: CAWTFGGAHEQFF.

J is TRBJ1-2 and V is TRBV20-1; D is perhaps TRBD1 (6 bases). The CDR3 is 13 amino acids. Germline V gene data show CDR1 as DFQATT and CDR2 as SNEGSKA (reference sequence). The ends were cut back, 6 bases at V and 3 bases at J, with 14 bases in the middle. CDR3 DNA: TGCAGTGCCCAGGGACAAGCCGACTATGGCTACACCTTC. Its translation is CSAQGQADYGYTF.

The chain employs TRBV14 and TRBJ2-2, with TRBD1 as a possible D gene (5 bases). From germline, CDR1 is SGHDN and CDR2 FVKESK. This CDR3 has 17 residues. The V and J ends lost 0 bases and 4 bases respectively, with 15 bases between them. The CDR3 bases are TGTGCCAGCAGCCAAGATTACGGACACTCTTCCACCGGGGAGCTGTTTTTT. Translated: CASSQDYGHSSTGELFF.

This chain links TRBV28 with TRBJ1-5; TRBD1 matches 7 bases. Germline V lookup: CDR1 MDHEN, CDR2 SYDVKM. V shed 2 bases, J shed 6 bases, and the junction held 4 bases outside the gene matches. The CDR3 is made up of 14 amino acids. The CDR3 region is CASSLTGDAQPQHF. CDR3 DNA: TGTGCCAGCAGTTTAACAGGGGACGCTCAGCCCCAGCATTTT.

V usage is TRBV20-1 and J usage is TRBJ1-2, with 7 bases identical to TRBD1. This CDR3 comprises 13 residues. Germline-derived CDR1 and CDR2 are DFQATT and SNEGSKA (reference sequence). Trimming removed 5 bases from V and 2 bases from J; junction bases left unmatched: 5. The CDR3, as DNA: TGCAGTGCTCCCGGGACAGCAAACTATGGCTACACCTTC. Protein product: CSAPGTANYGYTF.

The gene calls are TRBV20-1 and TRBJ2-7; a possible D gene is TRBD2 (5 bases). The CDR3 has 15 amino acids. The V gene lost 6 bases and the J gene lost 2 bases, with 20 bases spanning the gap. Per germline, CDR1 DFQATT and CDR2 SNEGSKA (reference sequence). The CDR3 DNA follows: TGCAGTGCGGACGACGGAGGTGGTTCCGCCTACGAGCAGTACTTC. Translated: CSADDGGGSAYEQYF.

J is TRBJ1-1 and V is TRBV9; 7 positions match TRBD1. J gave up 3 bases and V 3 bases, and 8 bases lay outside the gene matches. The CDR3 has 15 residues. CDR1 is SGDLS, CDR2 YYNGEE, per germline. CDR3 protein: CASSAISQGHTEAFF. The CDR3 nucleotides read TGTGCCAGCAGCGCAATCTCACAGGGGCACACTGAAGCTTTCTTT.

The rearrangement links TRBV2 to TRBJ2-7; no clear D. Germline V lookup: CDR1 SNHLY, CDR2 FYNNEI. This CDR3 comprises 12 residues. Trimming removed 2 bases at V and 3 bases at J, with 5 bases between. The CDR3 reads CASSELFYEQYF. The CDR3 nucleotides are TGTGCCAGCAGTGAACTGTTCTACGAGCAGTACTTC.

The genes are TRBV20-1 and TRBJ2-5; TRBD2 agrees at 9 bases. V trimming: 5 bases; J trimming: 2 bases; junction bases outside the gene matches: 3. The CDR3 covers 13 residues. Germline V gene lookup returns CDR1 DFQATT and CDR2 SNEGSKA (reference sequence). Written as DNA, the CDR3 is TGCAGTGCTGAGCGGGGGGTACAAGAGACCCAGTACTTC. This codes for CSAERGVQETQYF.